These 11 T cell receptor beta chains share one sample of origin, sequenced in a study of cytomegalovirus exposure and HLA in healthy donors. The data were produced by immunoSEQ multiplex PCR, yet TCRdb's version contains in-frame clones alone and is incomplete. The sample has around 150,000 clones, 80% to 90% seen once. The sample comprised PBMCs. The receptors derive from a woman under 30 in good health and CMV-seropositive.

V usage is TRBV28 and J usage is TRBJ1-2; D might be TRBD1 (6 bases). CDR3 length: 15 amino acids. The V end was cut by 2 bases, the J end by 2 bases, with 12 bases between. Germline V gives CDR1 MDHEN, CDR2 SYDVKM. CDR3 in DNA: TGTGCCAGCAGTTTACCCGGGACACTCAACTATGGCTACACCTTC. It yields the protein CASSLPGTLNYGYTF.

This clone was detected only a few times. This likely comes from a read error, as the CDR3 has no conserved phenylalanine or tryptophan at its end. The DNA is omitted, as the CDR3 cannot be located on it reliably, and the CDR3 follows TCRdb's listing. The V and J genes are TRBV11-2 and TRBJ1-6. Counting both end residues, the CDR3 totals 9 amino acids. Germline values: CDR1 SGHAT, CDR2 FQNNGV. CDR3 protein: CASSYGKWV.

In this sample, this clone turned up a few times. The genes are TRBV28 and TRBJ1-5; tentative D call: TRBD1 (6 bases). CDR3 size: 13 residues. The V gene lost 7 bases and the J gene lost 6 bases, with 13 bases spanning the gap. Germline lookup yields CDR1 MDHEN and CDR2 SYDVKM. The CDR3 sequence: CASTWRGGQPQHF. CDR3 nucleotide sequence: TGTGCCAGCACCTGGAGAGGGGGTCAGCCCCAGCATTTT.

The chain employs TRBV6-5 and TRBJ1-3; possibly TRBD1 for D (5 bases). Germline V lookup: CDR1 MNHEY, CDR2 SVGAGI. V was clipped by 2 bases and J by 0 bases, with 11 bases between them. The CDR3 has 16 amino acids. The DNA for the CDR3 is TGTGCCAGCAGTTACGATGGTCAGGGCTCTGGAAACACCATATATTTT. This sequence encodes CASSYDGQGSGNTIYF.

The CDR3 here is CASSLARGSNNEQFF. The CDR3 DNA reads as TGTGCCAGCAGCTTAGCCCGCGGGTCGAACAATGAGCAGTTCTTC. The chain links TRBV7-2 to TRBJ2-1; perhaps TRBD2 as D (5 bases). Trimming took off 0 bases at V and 5 bases at J, with 11 bases between the two ends. Germline V gene lookup returns CDR1 SGHTA and CDR2 FQGNSA. The CDR3 sequence is 15 residues long.

The DNA for the CDR3 is TGTGCCAGCACCTCTCGTCGCGGGGGACTCCGCCACACAGATACGCAGTATTTT. This encodes CASTSRRGGLRHTDTQYF. The chain uses TRBV14 and TRBJ2-3; 7 bases align to TRBD2. The germline V gene has CDR1 SGHDN and CDR2 FVKESK. This CDR3 region has 18 residues. Trimming removed 7 bases from V and 2 bases from J; junction bases left unmatched: 18.

The chain has TRBV10-3 and TRBJ2-2; D gene unclear. The CDR3 has 14 residues. Germline CDR1 is ENHRY and CDR2 is SYGVKD. Trimming removed 4 bases at V and 1 base at J, with 7 bases between. CDR3 sequence: CAISGQENTGELFF. Here the CDR3 DNA reads TGTGCCATCAGTGGTCAGGAGAACACCGGGGAGCTGTTTTTT.

The V gene is TRBV15, the J gene TRBJ2-2; a possible D gene is TRBD2 (6 bases). V shed 0 bases and J shed 1 base, with 18 bases lying between them. This CDR3 spans 19 amino acids. CDR1 and CDR2 (germline): LNHNV, YYDKDF (reference sequence). CDR3 in DNA: TGTGCCACCAGCAGAGAAACTTGGATCGGGACTGTGAACACCGGGGAGCTGTTTTTT. Protein: CATSRETWIGTVNTGELFF. The whole variable domain, remainder taken from reference TRBV15 and TRBJ2-2, is DAMVIQNPRYQVTQFGKPVTLSCSQTLNHNVMYWYQQKSSQAPKLLFHYYDKDFNNEADTPDNFQSRRPNTSFCFLDIRSPGLGDTAMYLCATSRETWIGTVNTGELFFGEGSRLTVL.

The table lists this clone with a count of one. The J gene is TRBJ2-3, the V gene TRBV6-6; no firm D call. There are 14 residues in the CDR3. V was trimmed by 5 bases and J by 4 bases, leaving 13 bases between them. Germline-derived CDR1 and CDR2 are MNHNY and SVGAGI (reference sequence). This CDR3 is CASSQSNGADTQYF. As DNA, the CDR3 is TGTGCCAGCAGTCAGTCAAACGGAGCAGATACGCAGTATTTT.

This chain uses TRBV7-3 with TRBJ2-1; 9 nucleotides match TRBD1. V lost 0 bases, J lost 7 bases, and 16 bases stayed unmatched. Germline-derived CDR1 and CDR2 are SGHTA and FQGTGA. This CDR3 spans 19 amino acids. The CDR3 loop reads CASSLTHGRGQGRGNEQFF. In nucleotides, the CDR3 is TGTGCCAGCAGCTTAACGCACGGAAGAGGACAGGGGAGGGGGAATGAGCAGTTCTTC.

The chain uses TRBV30 and TRBJ1-5; 7 nucleotides agree with TRBD1. The CDR3 extends over 14 amino acids. V lost 4 bases to trimming and J lost 5 bases; unmatched junction nucleotides: 8. The germline V gene has CDR1 GTSNPN and CDR2 SVGIG (reference sequence). The DNA of the CDR3 is TGTGCCTGGAAAAGACAGGGTGAGGATCAGCCCCAGCATTTT. Translation: CAWKRQGEDQPQHF.